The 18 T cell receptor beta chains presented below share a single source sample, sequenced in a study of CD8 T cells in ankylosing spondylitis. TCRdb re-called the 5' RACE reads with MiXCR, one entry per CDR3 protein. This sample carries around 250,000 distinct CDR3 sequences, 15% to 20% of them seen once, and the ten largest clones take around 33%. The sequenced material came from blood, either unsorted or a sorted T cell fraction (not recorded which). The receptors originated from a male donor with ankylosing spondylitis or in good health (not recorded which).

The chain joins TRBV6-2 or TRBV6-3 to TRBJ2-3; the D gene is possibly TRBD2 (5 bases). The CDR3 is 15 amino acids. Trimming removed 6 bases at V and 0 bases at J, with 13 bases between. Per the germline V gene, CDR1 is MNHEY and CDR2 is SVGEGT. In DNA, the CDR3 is TGTGCCAGCAGACCCATAGCGCTGAGCACAGATACGCAGTATTTT. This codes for CASRPIALSTDTQYF.

CDR3 in DNA: TGCAGCGTTGAAGGGCAGGGGAGCGATGAGCAGTTCTTC. It translates to CSVEGQGSDEQFF. The V call is TRBV29-1, the J call TRBJ2-1, with TRBD1 as a possible D gene (6 bases). The germline V and J ends were trimmed by 1 base and 8 bases, with 12 bases remaining between them. Germline CDR1 is SQVTM and CDR2 is ANQGSEA. This CDR3 comprises 13 residues.

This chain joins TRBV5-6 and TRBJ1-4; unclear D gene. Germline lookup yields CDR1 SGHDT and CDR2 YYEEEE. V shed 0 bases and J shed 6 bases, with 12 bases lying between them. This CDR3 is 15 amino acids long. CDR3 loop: CASSLAGRDHEKLFF. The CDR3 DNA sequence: TGTGCCAGCAGCTTGGCGGGGAGAGATCATGAAAAACTGTTTTTT.

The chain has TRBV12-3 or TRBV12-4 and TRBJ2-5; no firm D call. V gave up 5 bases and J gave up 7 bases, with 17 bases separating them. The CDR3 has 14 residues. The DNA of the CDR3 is TGTGCCAGCAGTCCTAGACACGACTGGGTGACCCAGTACTTC. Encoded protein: CASSPRHDWVTQYF.

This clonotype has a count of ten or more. This CDR3 is CASSLDDTEAFF. The CDR3 DNA follows: TGCGCCAGCAGCTTGGACGACACTGAAGCTTTCTTT. The chain carries TRBV5-1 and TRBJ1-1; no clear D gene. Germline V lookup: CDR1 SGHRS, CDR2 YFSETQ. V was trimmed by 0 bases and J by 3 bases, leaving 3 bases between them. The CDR3 sequence is 12 residues long. The variable domain in full, completed from reference TRBV5-1 and TRBJ1-1, reads KAGVTQTPRYLIKTRGQQVTLSCSPISGHRSVSWYQQTPGQGLQFLFEYFSETQRNKGNFPGRFSGRQFSNSRSEMNVSTLELGDSALYLCASSLDDTEAFFGQGTRLTVV.

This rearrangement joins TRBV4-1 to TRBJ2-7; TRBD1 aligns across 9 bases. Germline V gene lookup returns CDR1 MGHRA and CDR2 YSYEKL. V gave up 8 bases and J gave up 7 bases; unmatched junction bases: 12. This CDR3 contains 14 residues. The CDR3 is CASRPGQGLGEQYF. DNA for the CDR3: TGCGCCAGCCGTCCGGGACAGGGTCTTGGGGAGCAGTACTTC.

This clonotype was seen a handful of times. The chain's CDR3 is CASSQETRLAGGPGNEQFF. The CDR3, as DNA: TGCGCCAGCAGCCAAGAGACCCGACTAGCGGGAGGGCCGGGGAATGAGCAGTTCTTC. The chain couples TRBV4-1 to TRBJ2-1, with 14 positions matching TRBD2. The CDR3 is 19 residues long. Germline assignment: CDR1 MGHRA and CDR2 YSYEKL. Trimming cost V 0 bases and J 7 bases; bases outside gene matches: 11.

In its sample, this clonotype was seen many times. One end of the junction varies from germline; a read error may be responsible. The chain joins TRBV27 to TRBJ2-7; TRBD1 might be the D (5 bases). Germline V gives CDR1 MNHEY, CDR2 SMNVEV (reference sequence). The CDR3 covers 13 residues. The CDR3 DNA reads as TGCGCCAGCAGCTTGGGGCAGGACTACGAGCAGTACTTC. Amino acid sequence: CASSLGQDYEQYF.

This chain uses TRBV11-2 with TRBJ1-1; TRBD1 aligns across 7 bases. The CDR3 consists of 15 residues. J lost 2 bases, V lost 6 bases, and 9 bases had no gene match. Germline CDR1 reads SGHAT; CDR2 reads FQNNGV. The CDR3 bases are TGTGCCAGCAGGGTTCAGGGGGGCTTAAACACTGAAGCTTTCTTT. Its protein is CASRVQGGLNTEAFF.

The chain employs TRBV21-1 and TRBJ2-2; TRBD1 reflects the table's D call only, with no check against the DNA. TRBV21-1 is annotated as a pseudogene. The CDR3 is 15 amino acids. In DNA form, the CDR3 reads TGTGCCATCCCCCCGGGACAGGGTGACACCGGGGAGCTGTTTTTT. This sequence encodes CAIPPGQGDTGELFF.

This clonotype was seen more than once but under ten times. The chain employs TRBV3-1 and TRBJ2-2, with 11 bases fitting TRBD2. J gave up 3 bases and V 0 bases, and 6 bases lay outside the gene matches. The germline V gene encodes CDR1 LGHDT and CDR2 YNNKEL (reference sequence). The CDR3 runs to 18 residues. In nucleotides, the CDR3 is TGTGCCAGCAGCCAAGATGGGACTAGCGGACTCCACACCGGGGAGCTGTTTTTT. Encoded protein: CASSQDGTSGLHTGELFF.

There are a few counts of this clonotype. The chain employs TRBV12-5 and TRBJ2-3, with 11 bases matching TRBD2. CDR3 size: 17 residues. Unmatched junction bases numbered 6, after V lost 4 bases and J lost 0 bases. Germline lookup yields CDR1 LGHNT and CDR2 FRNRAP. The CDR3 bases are TGTGCTAGTGGTTCGGGACTAGCGGCCACTAGCACAGATACGCAGTATTTT. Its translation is CASGSGLAATSTDTQYF.

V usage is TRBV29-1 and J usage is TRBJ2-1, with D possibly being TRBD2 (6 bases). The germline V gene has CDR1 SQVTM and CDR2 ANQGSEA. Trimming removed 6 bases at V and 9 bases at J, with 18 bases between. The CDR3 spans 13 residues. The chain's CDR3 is CSVLAEEVSEQFF. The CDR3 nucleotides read TGCAGCGTGTTAGCGGAGGAGGTCAGTGAGCAGTTCTTC.

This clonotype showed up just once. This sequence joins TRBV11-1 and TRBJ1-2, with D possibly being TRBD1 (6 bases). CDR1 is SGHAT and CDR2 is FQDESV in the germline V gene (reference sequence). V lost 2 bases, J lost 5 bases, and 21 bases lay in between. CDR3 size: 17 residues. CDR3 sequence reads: CASSLLGGGPGIYGYTF. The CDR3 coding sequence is TGTGCCAGCAGCTTATTGGGCGGGGGCCCAGGGATTTATGGCTACACCTTC.

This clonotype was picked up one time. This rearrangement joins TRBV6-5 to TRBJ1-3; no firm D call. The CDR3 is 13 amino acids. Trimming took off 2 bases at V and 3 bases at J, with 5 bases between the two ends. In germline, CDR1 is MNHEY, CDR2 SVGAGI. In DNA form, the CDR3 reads TGTGCCAGCAGTTACGGGAATGGAAACACCATATATTTT. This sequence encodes CASSYGNGNTIYF.

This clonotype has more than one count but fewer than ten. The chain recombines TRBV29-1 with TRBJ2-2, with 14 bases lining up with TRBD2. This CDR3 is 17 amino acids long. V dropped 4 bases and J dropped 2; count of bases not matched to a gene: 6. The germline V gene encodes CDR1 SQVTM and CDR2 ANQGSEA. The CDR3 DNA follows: TGCAGCGTTGTTGGGGGGACTAGCGGGAGAAACACCGGGGAGCTGTTTTTT. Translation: CSVVGGTSGRNTGELFF.

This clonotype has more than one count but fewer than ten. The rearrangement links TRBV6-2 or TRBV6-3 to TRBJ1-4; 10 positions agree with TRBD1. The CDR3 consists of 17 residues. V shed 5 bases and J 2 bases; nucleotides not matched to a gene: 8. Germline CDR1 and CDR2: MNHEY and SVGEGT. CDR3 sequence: CASSPGTGEFTNEKLFF. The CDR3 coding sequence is TGTGCCAGCAGTCCCGGGACAGGGGAATTTACTAATGAAAAACTGTTTTTT.

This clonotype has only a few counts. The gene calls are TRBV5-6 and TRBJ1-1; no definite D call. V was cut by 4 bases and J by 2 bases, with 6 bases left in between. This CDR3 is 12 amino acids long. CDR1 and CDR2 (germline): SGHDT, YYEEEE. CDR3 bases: TGTGCCAGCAGCGTGATAAACACTGAAGCTTTCTTT. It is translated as CASSVINTEAFF.